A single sample gave rise to the 28 T cell receptor beta chains below, sequenced in a study of T cell changes during pregnancy in multiple sclerosis. The repertoire was sequenced with immunoSEQ multiplex PCR; TCRdb's copy has only in-frame clones and lacks some. The table includes 15,000 to 20,000 clones, 88% detected once. This specimen consisted of CD4+ T cells from peripheral blood mononuclear cells, obtained in the first trimester of pregnancy. Receptors were obtained from a female donor in good health, enrolled as a control in a pregnancy study.

The chain employs TRBV30 and TRBJ2-2; D not certain. This CDR3 is 16 amino acids long. From germline, CDR1 is GTSNPN and CDR2 SVGIG (reference sequence). V was clipped by 2 bases and J by 0 bases, with 13 bases between them. CDR3 residues: CAWSTLPITNTGELFF. CDR3 nucleotides: TGTGCCTGGAGTACTCTGCCAATTACGAACACCGGGGAGCTGTTTTTT.

V gene TRBV5-1 combines with J gene TRBJ2-3; D possibly corresponds to TRBD2 (5 bases). The germline V gene has CDR1 SGHRS and CDR2 YFSETQ. The CDR3 extends over 13 amino acids. V lost 0 bases, J lost 6 bases, and 8 bases lay in between. CDR3 in DNA: TGCGCCAGCAGCTTGGACGGCGGGGATACGCAGTATTTT. It is translated as CASSLDGGDTQYF.

This chain joins TRBV19 and TRBJ1-2; tentative D call: TRBD1 (5 bases). This CDR3 is built from 16 residues. V was trimmed by 4 bases and J by 0 bases, leaving 15 bases between them. The V gene's germline CDR1 is LNHDA and CDR2 SQIVND (reference sequence). The chain's CDR3 is CASSTVQGNPNYGYTF. CDR3 sequence (DNA): TGTGCCAGTAGTACCGTTCAGGGAAACCCTAACTATGGCTACACCTTC.

This chain joins TRBV6-6 and TRBJ2-5; weak D call: TRBD2 (6 bases). Germline CDR1 reads MNHNY; CDR2 reads SVGAGI (reference sequence). V was cut by 2 bases and J by 5 bases, with 12 bases left in between. CDR3 length: 14 residues. CDR3 nucleotides: TGTGCCAGCAGTTACCTATTAGGGAGGGAGACCCAGTACTTC. It is translated as CASSYLLGRETQYF.

The chain recombines TRBV11-2 with TRBJ2-7, with TRBD2 as a possible D gene (6 bases). V dropped 5 bases and J dropped 2 bases, with 13 bases sitting between them. Germline CDR1 SGHAT, CDR2 FQNNGV. The CDR3 is 14 amino acids. CDR3 sequence (DNA): TGTGCCAGCAGCGCCAATACGGGAGCCTACGAGCAGTACTTC. As protein: CASSANTGAYEQYF.

V is TRBV30 and J is TRBJ2-5; D is undetermined. The DNA matches TRBJ2-7 better at its end, which makes the J call doubtful. Germline CDR1 reads GTSNPN; CDR2 reads SVGIG (reference sequence). This CDR3 has 14 residues. The DNA of the CDR3 is TGTGCCTGGATAGGAGACCCTCCCTCCTACGAGCAGTACTTC. Translating gives CAWIGDPPSYEQYF.

J is TRBJ1-3 and V is TRBV5-5; 7 nucleotides line up with TRBD1. With 4 bases clipped from V and 4 bases from J, the junction kept 5 bases outside the gene matches. CDR3 length equals 14 residues. Germline values: CDR1 SGHKS, CDR2 YYEKEE (reference sequence). Here the CDR3 DNA reads TGTGCCAGCAGCCTGACAGGGTACGGAAACACCATATATTTT. Its translation: CASSLTGYGNTIYF. The variable domain in full, completed from reference TRBV5-5 and TRBJ1-3, reads DAGVTQSPTHLIKTRGQQVTLRCSPISGHKSVSWYQQVLGQGPQFIFQYYEKEERGRGNFPDRFSARQFPNYSSELNVNALLLGDSALYLCASSLTGYGNTIYFGEGSWLTVV.

The chain combines TRBV5-1 with TRBJ1-4, with D hard to call. The CDR3 is 15 residues long. Germline V CDR1 and CDR2: SGHRS, YFSETQ. V lost 0 bases to trimming and J lost 0 bases, with 6 bases between them. CDR3 sequence reads: CASSLAGATNEKLFF. The CDR3 DNA follows: TGCGCCAGCAGCTTGGCTGGAGCAACTAATGAAAAACTGTTTTTT. Filled out from reference TRBV5-1 and TRBJ1-4, the complete variable domain reads KAGVTQTPRYLIKTRGQQVTLSCSPISGHRSVSWYQQTPGQGLQFLFEYFSETQRNKGNFPGRFSGRQFSNSRSEMNVSTLELGDSALYLCASSLAGATNEKLFFGSGTQLSVL.

CDR3 protein: CAWSVIGSWSTGELFF. In DNA, the CDR3 is TGTGCCTGGAGTGTGATTGGGAGCTGGAGCACCGGGGAGCTGTTTTTT. The chain employs TRBV30 and TRBJ2-2; a possible D gene is TRBD2 (5 bases). The germline V gene encodes CDR1 GTSNPN and CDR2 SVGIG (reference sequence). Trimming stripped 0 bases from V and 4 bases from J, with 15 bases between. The CDR3 is 16 residues long.

The chain has TRBV7-2 and TRBJ2-7, with a possible D match to TRBD1 (6 bases). The V gene's germline CDR1 is SGHTA and CDR2 FQGNSA. The CDR3 runs 13 residues. V was trimmed by 3 bases and J by 9 bases, leaving 15 bases between them. CDR3 nucleotides: TGTGCCAGCAGCTTCAGGGAAAAGGGGGTGCAGTACTTC. Protein product: CASSFREKGVQYF.

J is TRBJ2-3 and V is TRBV4-1; D may be TRBD2 (6 bases). Germline CDR1 is MGHRA and CDR2 is YSYEKL. The CDR3 spans 16 residues. Between the trimmed V and J ends, which lost 1 base and 1 base, there was a span of 12 bases. The CDR3 loop reads CASSQAGGRGTDTQYF. In nucleotides, the CDR3 is TGCGCCAGCAGCCAAGCCGGGGGACGGGGCACAGATACGCAGTATTTT.

This chain joins TRBV19 and TRBJ1-1; TRBD1 is a possible D gene (6 bases). The germline CDR1 and CDR2 sequences are LNHDA and SQIVND (reference sequence). V dropped 9 bases and J dropped 5 bases, with 13 bases sitting between them. The CDR3 sequence is 12 residues long. CDR3 bases: TGTGCCAGCTCCGGGACAAGGACTGAAGCTTTCTTT. The encoded protein is CASSGTRTEAFF.

CDR3 bases: TGTGCCAGCAGCTTGGTGCGTGATACGCAGTATTTT. This translates into CASSLVRDTQYF. V usage is TRBV5-6 and J usage is TRBJ2-3; D unclear. Germline CDR1 SGHDT, CDR2 YYEEEE. This CDR3 comprises 12 residues. V was shortened by 0 bases and J by 6 bases, with 5 bases between the two germline ends.

The CDR3, as DNA: TGTGCCAGCGGCACGGGGATCAATCAGCCCCAGCATTTT. It codes for CASGTGINQPQHF. The chain couples TRBV5-8 to TRBJ1-5, with D unclear. The CDR3 runs 13 residues. The germline CDR1 and CDR2 sequences are SGHTS and YDEGEE. Trimming took off 7 bases at V and 3 bases at J, with 11 bases between the two ends.

The V gene is TRBV4-3, the J gene TRBJ1-2; no firm D call. Trimming took 3 bases from V and 8 from J, leaving 13 bases between them. This CDR3 is 13 amino acids long. The germline gives CDR1 LGHNA, CDR2 YSLEER. CDR3 protein: CASSHGGLGGYTF. CDR3 DNA: TGCGCCAGCAGCCATGGAGGGCTGGGGGGCTACACCTTC.

V gene TRBV19 combines with J gene TRBJ1-3; 7 bases are a match to TRBD1. CDR3 length: 14 amino acids. V lost 9 bases and J lost 3; bases outside the gene matches: 8. Germline V gene data show CDR1 as LNHDA and CDR2 as SQIVND (reference sequence). The CDR3 DNA reads TGTGCCAGCGTCAGCACAGGGGATGGAAACACCATATATTTT. Protein product: CASVSTGDGNTIYF. The complete variable domain, with remaining parts taken from reference TRBV19 and TRBJ1-3, reads DGGITQSPKYLFRKEGQNVTLSCEQNLNHDAMYWYRQDPGQGLRLIYYSQIVNDFQKGDIAEGYSVSREKKESFPLTVTSAQKNPTAFYLCASVSTGDGNTIYFGEGSWLTVV.

The chain uses TRBV25-1 and TRBJ1-3; D uncertain. V was shortened by 10 bases and J by 4 bases, with 8 bases between the two germline ends. CDR1 MGHDK and CDR2 SYGVNS come from the germline V gene. The CDR3 runs to 11 residues. The CDR3 region has the DNA TGTGCCACCGCGACAGGAAACACCATATATTTT. Translation gives CATATGNTIYF.

The chain has TRBV10-2 and TRBJ1-6, with a possible D match to TRBD1 (5 bases). The CDR3 sequence is 15 residues long. Trimming removed 0 bases from V and 8 bases from J, with 11 bases in between. Germline V lookup: CDR1 WSHSY, CDR2 SAAADI. The DNA of the CDR3 is TGCGCCAGCAGTGAGTCGGGGGGTAGAGATTCACCCCTCCACTTT. Protein sequence: CASSESGGRDSPLHF.

CDR3 loop: CASSQGTSGGTQYF. Written as DNA, the CDR3 is TGTGCCAGTAGTCAGGGGACTAGCGGGGGCACCCAGTACTTC. The chain carries TRBV19 and TRBJ2-5, with TRBD2 matching 14 bases. Germline V gives CDR1 LNHDA, CDR2 SQIVND (reference sequence). V lost 5 bases and J lost 8; bases outside the gene matches: 4. This CDR3 contains 14 residues.

The chain uses TRBV5-8 and TRBJ2-7; no clear D gene. V was trimmed by 3 bases and J by 0 bases, leaving 16 bases between them. Germline V gives CDR1 SGHTS, CDR2 YDEGEE. This CDR3 is 16 amino acids long. CDR3 nucleotides: TGTGCCAGCAGCTCCATGGGTAGCTCCAGCTCCTACGAGCAGTACTTC. Its protein product is CASSSMGSSSSYEQYF.

The chain links TRBV29-1 to TRBJ2-5; 8 bases fit TRBD1. J lost 4 bases, V lost 6 bases, and 10 bases had no gene match. Germline V lookup: CDR1 SQVTM, CDR2 ANQGSEA. This CDR3 has 14 residues. Written as DNA, the CDR3 is TGCAGCGTACCCAGACAGGGGATCTCAGAGACCCAGTACTTC. Translated, it gives CSVPRQGISETQYF.

V is TRBV18 and J is TRBJ1-3; D remains ambiguous. Germline-derived CDR1 and CDR2 are KGHSH and LQKENI. The CDR3 consists of 14 residues. V shed 4 bases and J shed 2 bases, with 9 bases lying between them. This chain's CDR3 is CASSRADPGNTIYF. Here the CDR3 DNA reads TGTGCCAGCTCACGGGCAGATCCTGGAAACACCATATATTTT.

This rearrangement joins TRBV7-2 to TRBJ1-4; D unresolved. The CDR3 contains 12 residues. V was shortened by 5 bases and J by 4 bases, with 5 bases between the two germline ends. Germline V gives CDR1 SGHTA, CDR2 FQGNSA. CDR3 protein: CASSLYNEKLFF. Written as DNA, the CDR3 is TGTGCCAGCAGCCTCTATAATGAAAAACTGTTTTTT.

This rearrangement joins TRBV5-1 to TRBJ2-1; no definite D call. Between the trimmed V and J ends, which lost 0 bases and 3 bases, there was a span of 10 bases. The CDR3 covers 15 residues. CDR1 and CDR2 (germline): SGHRS, YFSETQ. Written as DNA, the CDR3 is TGCGCCAGCAGCTTGGTTAGCCCCAGCTACAATGAGCAGTTCTTC. It specifies CASSLVSPSYNEQFF.

The chain has TRBV5-1 and TRBJ2-5; possibly TRBD1 for D (5 bases). Germline CDR1 reads SGHRS; CDR2 reads YFSETQ. V dropped 0 bases and J dropped 5 bases, with 11 bases sitting between them. The CDR3 contains 14 residues. The CDR3 sequence: CASSLVGVEETQYF. CDR3 coding DNA: TGCGCCAGCAGCTTGGTAGGGGTCGAGGAGACCCAGTACTTC.

CDR3 DNA sequence: TGCGCCAGCAGCTCCCAGACTAGCGGGGTCACAGATACGCAGTATTTT. It translates to CASSSQTSGVTDTQYF. V is TRBV4-3 and J is TRBJ2-3; 11 bases agree with TRBD2. There are 16 residues in the CDR3. Per the germline V gene, CDR1 is LGHNA and CDR2 is YSLEER. V trimming: 5 bases; J trimming: 2 bases; junction bases outside the gene matches: 6.

The J gene is TRBJ2-7, the V gene TRBV5-4, with D possibly being TRBD1 (7 bases). Trimming removed 3 bases at V and 1 base at J, with 26 bases between. In germline, CDR1 is SGHNT, CDR2 YYREEE (reference sequence). This CDR3 has 19 amino acids. In DNA, the CDR3 is TGTGCCAGCAGCTCGTTCCGGGACGGACAGGAGGGCCTATCCTACGAGCAGTACTTC. This codes for CASSSFRDGQEGLSYEQYF.

The genes are TRBV2 and TRBJ2-4, with D perhaps matching TRBD2 (6 bases). Germline-derived CDR1 and CDR2 are SNHLY and FYNNEI. Trimming took 1 base from V and 3 from J, leaving 10 bases between them. The CDR3 is 15 amino acids. The CDR3 nucleotides read TGTGCCAGCAGTGAAGAGGCGGGGTACAAAAACATTCAGTACTTC. Its translation is CASSEEAGYKNIQYF.